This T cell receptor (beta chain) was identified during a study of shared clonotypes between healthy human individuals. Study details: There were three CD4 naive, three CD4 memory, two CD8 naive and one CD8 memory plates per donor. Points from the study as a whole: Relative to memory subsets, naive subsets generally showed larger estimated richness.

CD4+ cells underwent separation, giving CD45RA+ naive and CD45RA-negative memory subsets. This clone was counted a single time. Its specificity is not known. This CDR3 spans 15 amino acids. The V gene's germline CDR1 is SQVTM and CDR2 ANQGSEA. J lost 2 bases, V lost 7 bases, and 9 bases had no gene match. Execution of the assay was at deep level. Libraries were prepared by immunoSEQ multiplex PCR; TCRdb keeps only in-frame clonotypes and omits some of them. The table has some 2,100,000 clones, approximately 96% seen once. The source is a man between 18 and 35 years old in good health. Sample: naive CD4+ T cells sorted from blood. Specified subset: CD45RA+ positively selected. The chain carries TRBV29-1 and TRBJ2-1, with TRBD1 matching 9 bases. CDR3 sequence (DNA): TGCAGCGCCCGTTCCGGGACAGGGACCTACAATGAGCAGTTCTTC. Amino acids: CSARSGTGTYNEQFF.